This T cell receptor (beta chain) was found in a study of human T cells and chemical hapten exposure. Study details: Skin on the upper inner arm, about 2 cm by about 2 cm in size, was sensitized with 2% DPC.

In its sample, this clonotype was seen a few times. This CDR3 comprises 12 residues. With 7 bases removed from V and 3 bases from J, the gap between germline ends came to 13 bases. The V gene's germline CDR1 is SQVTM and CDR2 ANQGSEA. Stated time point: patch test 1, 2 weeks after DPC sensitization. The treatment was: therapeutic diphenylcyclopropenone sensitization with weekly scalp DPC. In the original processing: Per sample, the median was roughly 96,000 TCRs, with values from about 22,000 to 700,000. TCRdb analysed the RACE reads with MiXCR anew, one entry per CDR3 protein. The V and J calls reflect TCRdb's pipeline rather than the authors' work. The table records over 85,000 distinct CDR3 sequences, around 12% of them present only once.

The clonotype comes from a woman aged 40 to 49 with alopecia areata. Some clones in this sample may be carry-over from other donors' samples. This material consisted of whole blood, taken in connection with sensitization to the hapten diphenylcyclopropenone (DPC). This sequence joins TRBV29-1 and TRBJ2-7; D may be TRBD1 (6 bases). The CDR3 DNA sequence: TGCAGCGCTGAGATCAGGGGCTACGAGCAGTACTTC. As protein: CSAEIRGYEQYF.